These 16 T cell receptor beta chains came from one sample sequenced in a study of cytomegalovirus exposure and HLA in healthy donors. Use of 60 Vbeta and 13 Jbeta primers characterized the PCR. Sequenced by immunoSEQ multiplex PCR; TCRdb stores in-frame clones only, minus some. The sample shows under 200,000 clones, roughly 85% of them seen only once. Sequenced sample: PBMCs. These receptors came from a middle-aged woman in good health and CMV-seronegative.

The V and J genes are TRBV21-1 and TRBJ1-1; the D segment call TRBD1 is taken from the table without a DNA check. TRBV21-1 is deemed a pseudogene. This CDR3 has 14 residues. Here the CDR3 DNA reads TGTGCCAGCCTTCTGACAGGGGTGAACACTGAAGCTTTCTTT. Its protein is CASLLTGVNTEAFF.

The V call is TRBV27, the J call TRBJ2-1; 10 nucleotides line up with TRBD1. Germline-derived CDR1 and CDR2 are MNHEY and SMNVEV (reference sequence). The junction had 7 bases not matched to a gene; V was cut back by 6 bases and J by 5 bases. This CDR3 is built from 15 residues. The CDR3: CASRPTGGGNNEQFF. The CDR3, as DNA: TGTGCCAGCAGACCGACAGGGGGCGGGAACAATGAGCAGTTCTTC.

CDR3 nucleotides: TGTGCCAGCAGCTCTATACAGGGATCGGACGAAAAACTGTTTTTT. Its protein is CASSSIQGSDEKLFF. The gene calls are TRBV5-6 and TRBJ1-4; a weak D match, TRBD1 (6 bases). V gave up 3 bases and J gave up 8 bases, with 17 bases separating them. The CDR3 spans 15 residues. Germline V gene data show CDR1 as SGHDT and CDR2 as YYEEEE.

This chain links TRBV5-1 with TRBJ1-1; 9 nucleotides line up with TRBD1. There are 12 residues in the CDR3. Germline CDR1 is SGHRS and CDR2 is YFSETQ. After removal of 4 bases from V and 8 bases from J, the junction contained 3 bases not matched to a gene. CDR3 in amino acids: CASSPGTGEAFF. CDR3 nucleotides: TGCGCCAGCAGCCCCGGGACAGGGGAAGCTTTCTTT.

The rearrangement joins TRBV5-1 to TRBJ1-4; no definite D call. The CDR3 covers 15 residues. Trimming left V 4 bases short and J 8 bases short, with 18 bases between. Germline CDR1 SGHRS, CDR2 YFSETQ. As DNA, the CDR3 is TGCGCCAGCAGCCCGAACCGGGGAATTTACGAAAAACTGTTTTTT. Amino acids: CASSPNRGIYEKLFF.

Written as DNA, the CDR3 is TGTGCCAGCAGTTTTGGGCCAGGCACTGAAGCTTTCTTT. Its protein product is CASSFGPGTEAFF. This chain uses TRBV5-5 with TRBJ1-1, with D unclear. V gave up 5 bases and J gave up 4 bases, with 12 bases separating them. Germline loops: CDR1 SGHKS, CDR2 YYEKEE (reference sequence). The CDR3 totals 13 residues. Looking up the rest from reference TRBV5-5 and TRBJ1-1 gives the full variable domain: DAGVTQSPTHLIKTRGQQVTLRCSPISGHKSVSWYQQVLGQGPQFIFQYYEKEERGRGNFPDRFSARQFPNYSSELNVNALLLGDSALYLCASSFGPGTEAFFGQGTRLTVV.

The chain carries TRBV4-1 and TRBJ2-1, with a tentative D call TRBD2 (7 bases). The CDR3 runs to 15 residues. The germline V gene has CDR1 MGHRA and CDR2 YSYEKL. Trimming took 0 bases from V and 9 from J, leaving 15 bases between them. CDR3: CASSQDSGGAGEQFF. In DNA, the CDR3 is TGCGCCAGCAGCCAAGATAGTGGGGGGGCCGGTGAGCAGTTCTTC.

This clone was seen only once. This rearrangement joins TRBV5-6 to TRBJ1-4, with TRBD1 as a possible D gene (6 bases). CDR3 size: 16 residues. The germline V and J ends were trimmed by 3 bases and 6 bases, with 18 bases remaining between them. Germline V lookup: CDR1 SGHDT, CDR2 YYEEEE. CDR3 sequence reads: CASSSHDLRTDEKLFF. CDR3 DNA sequence: TGTGCCAGCAGCTCCCATGACTTACGGACAGATGAAAAACTGTTTTTT.

This chain uses TRBV19 with TRBJ2-7; TRBD1 matches 8 bases. J lost 5 bases, V lost 8 bases, and 8 bases had no gene match. The CDR3 has 13 residues. Germline V gives CDR1 LNHDA, CDR2 SQIVND (reference sequence). CDR3 in amino acids: CASRARGLNEQYF. The CDR3 DNA sequence: TGTGCCAGTCGCGCCAGGGGGCTTAACGAGCAGTACTTC.

The rearrangement uses TRBV5-4 and TRBJ2-4; D possibly corresponds to TRBD2 (6 bases). V lost 0 bases to trimming and J lost 6 bases, with 16 bases between them. There are 16 residues in the CDR3. The germline gives CDR1 SGHNT, CDR2 YYREEE (reference sequence). CDR3 loop: CASSLEGGGERNIQYF. The DNA of the CDR3 is TGTGCCAGCAGCTTGGAGGGCGGAGGGGAGCGAAACATTCAGTACTTC.

The chain joins TRBV14 to TRBJ2-3; 9 bases line up with TRBD2. The V gene end was trimmed by 6 bases and the J gene end by 4 bases; junction bases not matched to a gene: 5. CDR3 length: 14 amino acids. Germline-derived CDR1 and CDR2 are SGHDN and FVKESK. CDR3 nucleotide sequence: TGTGCCAGCAGATTAGCGGGAGCCCCAGATACGCAGTATTTT. Amino acids: CASRLAGAPDTQYF.

This sequence joins TRBV7-9 and TRBJ2-1; D not certain. Germline V gives CDR1 SEHNR, CDR2 FQNEAQ (reference sequence). The V and J ends lost 4 bases and 8 bases respectively, with 18 bases between them. CDR3 length: 15 residues. The CDR3 spells CASSSPRMSIHEQFF. CDR3 nucleotides: TGTGCCAGCAGCTCACCGAGGATGAGCATTCATGAGCAGTTCTTC.

This chain connects TRBV19 to TRBJ2-5, with 9 bases fitting TRBD1. This CDR3 region has 15 residues. From germline, CDR1 is LNHDA and CDR2 SQIVND (reference sequence). The V and J ends lost 4 bases and 6 bases, in that order; junction bases with no gene match: 9. The CDR3 nucleotides are TGTGCCAGTAGTACCGGACAGGGGAGGAGGAAGACCCAGTACTTC. Protein sequence: CASSTGQGRRKTQYF.

This chain links TRBV6-1 with TRBJ2-7, with 12 bases that match TRBD2. Per the germline V gene, CDR1 is MNHNS and CDR2 is SASEGT. Trimming took 6 bases from V and 2 from J; bases not matched to a gene: 5. The CDR3 is 15 amino acids. CDR3 sequence (DNA): TGTGCCAGCAGGGCCGGACTAGCGGGAACCTACGAGCAGTACTTC. Encoded protein: CASRAGLAGTYEQYF.

The rearrangement links TRBV25-1 to TRBJ2-1, with 7 positions matching TRBD1. This CDR3 contains 12 residues. With V trimmed by 6 bases and J by 14 bases, 10 bases remained unmatched. Germline CDR1 is MGHDK and CDR2 is SYGVNS. CDR3 protein: CASRQGSGTEFF. Here the CDR3 DNA reads TGTGCCAGCAGACAGGGGTCGGGGACCGAGTTCTTC.

The chain has TRBV29-1 and TRBJ1-1, with unresolved D. This CDR3 is 13 amino acids long. Per germline, CDR1 SQVTM and CDR2 ANQGSEA. With 3 bases removed from V and 0 bases from J, the gap between germline ends came to 8 bases. The DNA of the CDR3 is TGCAGCGTTGAGGGGAGATTGAACACTGAAGCTTTCTTT. Its translation is CSVEGRLNTEAFF.